A single sample gave rise to the 29 T cell receptor beta chains below, sequenced in a study of blood T cell repertoires in COVID-19. Measured with immunoSEQ multiplex PCR; TCRdb has only the in-frame clones, and not every one. The data show over 90,000 clones, with approximately 82% seen just once and about 9.6% held by the top ten. Sequencing used peripheral blood. These receptors were obtained from a man in his 60s with active or convalescent COVID-19.

In its sample, this clone was seen a few times. The chain employs TRBV10-3 and TRBJ2-3, with 7 nucleotides matching TRBD2. V shed 6 bases and J 5 bases; nucleotides not matched to a gene: 14. CDR1 is ENHRY, CDR2 SYGVKD, per germline. The CDR3 is 16 residues long. The CDR3 sequence: CAIRAGEIGEGDTQYF. The CDR3 region has the DNA TGTGCCATCAGGGCCGGTGAGATAGGGGAGGGAGATACGCAGTATTTT.

The genes are TRBV30 and TRBJ2-3; 8 bases agree with TRBD2. CDR3 size: 13 residues. After removal of 4 bases from V and 4 bases from J, the junction contained 4 bases not matched to a gene. Germline assignment: CDR1 GTSNPN and CDR2 SVGIG (reference sequence). As DNA, the CDR3 is TGTGCCTGGAATAGCGGGAACGCAGATACGCAGTATTTT. This gives the protein CAWNSGNADTQYF.

The rearrangement links TRBV5-1 to TRBJ2-3; possible D gene TRBD2, 6 bases. Germline loops: CDR1 SGHRS, CDR2 YFSETQ. Between the trimmed V and J ends, which lost 0 bases and 5 bases, there was a span of 7 bases. This CDR3 is 13 amino acids long. The CDR3: CASSLAGEDTQYF. The CDR3 DNA is TGCGCCAGCAGCTTGGCGGGAGAAGATACGCAGTATTTT.

In DNA, the CDR3 is TGTGCCAGCCTACAGGTTGCTGGAAACACCATATATTTT. Protein product: CASLQVAGNTIYF. The chain has TRBV6-5 and TRBJ1-3, with TRBD1 as a possible D gene (5 bases). Germline V gene sequence: CDR1 MNHEY, CDR2 SVGAGI. The CDR3 extends over 13 amino acids. Between the trimmed V and J ends, which lost 8 bases and 2 bases, there was a span of 10 bases.

V is TRBV21-1 and J is TRBJ1-5; TRBD1, the table's D call, was not compared with the DNA. TRBV21-1 has pseudogene status. The CDR3 is 16 amino acids. The CDR3 region is CASSKGGDRLLKPQHF. The CDR3 region has the DNA TGTGCCAGCAGCAAAGGCGGGGACAGACTGCTGAAGCCCCAGCATTTT.

V usage is TRBV9 and J usage is TRBJ1-1; 9 bases are shared with TRBD1. Germline-derived CDR1 and CDR2 are SGDLS and YYNGEE. Trimming removed 4 bases from V and 1 base from J; junction bases left unmatched: 2. The CDR3 length is 14 residues. CDR3 bases: TGTGCCAGCAGCCCGGGACAGGGGAACACTGAAGCTTTCTTT. It encodes CASSPGQGNTEAFF.

Regarding this clone: The conserved phenylalanine or tryptophan is not found at the CDR3 terminus, so this likely reflects a read error. The rearrangement links TRBV3-1 (or the pseudogene TRBV3-2) to TRBJ1-2; no reliable D call. The CDR3 has 15 amino acids. Germline CDR1 LGHDT, CDR2 YNNKEL (reference sequence). The germline V and J ends were trimmed by 0 bases and 4 bases, with 12 bases remaining between them. CDR3 nucleotides: TGTGCCAGCAGCCAAGATAGTATCGGGATCTATGGCTACACCCTC. It yields the protein CASSQDSIGIYGYTL.

This rearrangement joins TRBV11-3 to TRBJ2-1; 8 bases fit TRBD2. This CDR3 contains 17 residues. The germline V gene has CDR1 SGHNT and CDR2 YENEEA. The junction had 14 bases not matched to a gene; V was cut back by 0 bases and J by 10 bases. CDR3 in DNA: TGTGCCAGCAGCTTAGATACCGTAGCGGGATCATCCAGAGAGCAGTTCTTC. Protein sequence: CASSLDTVAGSSREQFF. Complete variable domain (other parts from reference TRBV11-3 and TRBJ2-1): EAGVVQSPRYKIIEKKQPVAFWCNPISGHNTLYWYLQNLGQGPELLIRYENEEAVDDSQLPKDRFSAERLKGVDSTLKIQPAELGDSAVYLCASSLDTVAGSSREQFFGPGTRLTVL.

The rearrangement uses TRBV3-1 (or the pseudogene TRBV3-2) and TRBJ2-1, with D unclear. The length of the CDR3 is 16 residues. Germline CDR1 reads LGHDT; CDR2 reads YNNKEL (reference sequence). Trimming stripped 6 bases from V and 0 bases from J, with 15 bases between. The CDR3 region has the DNA TGTGCCAGCAGGTTGGGCGTGAGTAGCTCCTACAATGAGCAGTTCTTC. Protein product: CASRLGVSSSYNEQFF.

The chain has TRBV6-2 or TRBV6-3 and TRBJ2-3; 12 nucleotides agree with TRBD2. Germline CDR1 reads MNHEY; CDR2 reads SVGEGT. Germline trimming cut 6 bases from V and 2 bases from J; bases unmatched to any gene: 6. The CDR3 sequence is 16 residues long. The CDR3 here is CASSSGLAGDTDTQYF. As DNA, the CDR3 is TGTGCCAGCAGCTCGGGACTAGCGGGTGACACAGATACGCAGTATTTT.

The chain is built from TRBV6-5 and TRBJ1-3, with a weak D call TRBD1 (5 bases). The CDR3 runs to 14 residues. With 4 bases removed from V and 0 bases from J, the gap between germline ends came to 7 bases. The germline CDR1 and CDR2 sequences are MNHEY and SVGAGI. The chain's CDR3 is CASSSRVSGNTIYF. The CDR3 nucleotides read TGTGCCAGCAGTTCCAGGGTCTCTGGAAACACCATATATTTT.

The J gene is TRBJ2-2, the V gene TRBV6-1, with D possibly TRBD1 on 6 matching bases. Between the trimmed V and J ends, which lost 4 bases and 0 bases, there was a span of 12 bases. CDR3 length: 16 residues. Germline CDR1 and CDR2: MNHNS and SASEGT. CDR3 protein: CASSARTAANTGELFF. CDR3 nucleotides: TGTGCCAGCAGTGCCCGGACAGCTGCGAACACCGGGGAGCTGTTTTTT.

This chain links TRBV28 with TRBJ2-7; a possible D gene is TRBD2 (6 bases). The germline V and J ends were trimmed by 2 bases and 0 bases, with 11 bases remaining between them. This CDR3 region has 15 residues. Germline V gene sequence: CDR1 MDHEN, CDR2 SYDVKM. The CDR3, as DNA: TGTGCCAGCAGTTTAGGCGGACTAATCTCCTACGAGCAGTACTTC. Translated, it gives CASSLGGLISYEQYF. Variable domain in full (rest from reference TRBV28 and TRBJ2-7): DVKVTQSSRYLVKRTGEKVFLECVQDMDHENMFWYRQDPGLGLRLIYFSYDVKMKEKGDIPEGYSVSREKKERFSLILESASTNQTSMYLCASSLGGLISYEQYFGPGTRLTVT.

This clone was detected once. The V and J genes are TRBV7-9 and TRBJ2-3; 7 bases line up with TRBD2. Germline V CDR1 and CDR2: SEHNR, FQNEAQ (reference sequence). The ends lost 3 bases at V and 3 bases at J; junction bases unmatched: 3. The CDR3 has 14 residues. The CDR3 DNA sequence: TGTGCCAGCAGCTTCGCGGGAGTAACAGATACGCAGTATTTT. Residues: CASSFAGVTDTQYF. Full variable domain (outside the CDR3, taken from reference TRBV7-9 and TRBJ2-3): DTGVSQNPRHKITKRGQNVTFRCDPISEHNRLYWYRQTLGQGPEFLTYFQNEAQLEKSRLLSDRFSAERPKGSFSTLEIQRTEQGDSAMYLCASSFAGVTDTQYFGPGTRLTVL.

The chain has TRBV21-1 and TRBJ2-3; the table gives TRBD1 as D, unverified against the DNA. TRBV21-1 is a pseudogene. CDR3 length: 15 amino acids. In DNA, the CDR3 is TGTGCCAGCCCCAGGGGGAACAGGGTAACAGATACGCAGTATTTT. As protein: CASPRGNRVTDTQYF.

The gene calls are TRBV20-1 and TRBJ2-3; TRBD2 matches 9 bases. This CDR3 contains 15 residues. Germline-derived CDR1 and CDR2 are DFQATT and SNEGSKA (reference sequence). V gave up 3 bases and J gave up 3 bases; unmatched junction bases: 7. In DNA form, the CDR3 reads TGCAGTGCTAGTGTGGCGGGAGGGTGGACAGATACGCAGTATTTT. Amino acids: CSASVAGGWTDTQYF.

This chain connects TRBV7-8 to TRBJ2-2, with TRBD2 as a possible D gene (6 bases). Trimming left V 5 bases short and J 3 bases short, with 13 bases between. Germline V gene sequence: CDR1 SGHVS, CDR2 FQNEAQ. The CDR3 runs to 15 residues. CDR3 residues: CASSNPGLYTGELFF. The CDR3 bases are TGTGCCAGCAGCAACCCGGGACTTTACACCGGGGAGCTGTTTTTT.

The V and J genes are TRBV4-1 and TRBJ1-2; tentative D call: TRBD1 (6 bases). Germline V gives CDR1 MGHRA, CDR2 YSYEKL. The CDR3 consists of 15 residues. V was shortened by 0 bases and J by 7 bases, with 15 bases between the two germline ends. This CDR3 is CASSQEGLGGGGYTF. DNA of the CDR3: TGCGCCAGCAGCCAAGAAGGCTTGGGAGGGGGTGGCTACACCTTC.

The chain is built from TRBV28 and TRBJ2-3; D is possibly TRBD2 (6 bases). V was trimmed by 4 bases and J by 2 bases, leaving 19 bases between them. Germline CDR1 reads MDHEN; CDR2 reads SYDVKM. The CDR3 is made up of 17 amino acids. CDR3 amino acids: CASSSLSMRGHTDTQYF. The DNA for the CDR3 is TGTGCCAGCAGTTCCCTCAGTATGCGGGGCCACACAGATACGCAGTATTTT.

The V gene is TRBV4-3, the J gene TRBJ2-3; 9 bases agree with TRBD2. This CDR3 has 15 amino acids. V dropped 1 base and J dropped 5; count of bases not matched to a gene: 4. Germline V gene lookup returns CDR1 LGHNA and CDR2 YSLEER. The DNA of the CDR3 is TGCGCCAGCAGCCAAGTTTTACTAGCGGGAGATACGCAGTATTTT. This sequence encodes CASSQVLLAGDTQYF.

The rearrangement links TRBV27 to TRBJ2-5; a possible D gene is TRBD1 (6 bases). The CDR3 is 15 residues long. Germline V lookup: CDR1 MNHEY, CDR2 SMNVEV (reference sequence). Trimming shortened V by 6 bases and J by 1 base, and 15 bases separated the two germline ends. The CDR3 DNA is TGTGCCAGCAGCCAGGGGATGGTGGGCCAAGAGACCCAGTACTTC. This gives the protein CASSQGMVGQETQYF.

CDR3 region: CSAERDVGTEAFF. The DNA for the CDR3 is TGCAGCGCCGAACGGGATGTGGGCACTGAAGCTTTCTTT. The J gene is TRBJ1-1, the V gene TRBV29-1; D is unclear. The V gene lost 7 bases and the J gene lost 4 bases, with 16 bases spanning the gap. CDR3 length equals 13 residues. CDR1 SQVTM and CDR2 ANQGSEA come from the germline V gene.

This clone showed up just a few times. The V call is TRBV2, the J call TRBJ1-5; D gene uncertain. This CDR3 has 14 amino acids. Trimming removed 2 bases at V and 5 bases at J, with 10 bases between. Looked up from germline, CDR1 is SNHLY and CDR2 is FYNNEI. Here the CDR3 DNA reads TGTGCCAGCAGTGAAAGGCAGACACATCAGCCCCAGCATTTT. Its protein is CASSERQTHQPQHF.

This clone was counted many times. The chain employs TRBV7-9 and TRBJ2-5, with a possible D match to TRBD2 (6 bases). The germline gives CDR1 SEHNR, CDR2 FQNEAQ (reference sequence). The CDR3 covers 13 residues. Trimming pared 4 bases from V and 2 bases from J, leaving 8 bases between. The DNA for the CDR3 is TGTGCCAGCAGCTCGGGAGTGCAAGAGACCCAGTACTTC. This translates into CASSSGVQETQYF.

This clone occurred a few times. This chain connects TRBV30 to TRBJ2-7; TRBD2 agrees at 7 bases. Germline V CDR1 and CDR2: GTSNPN, SVGIG (reference sequence). The CDR3 has 14 residues. V lost 6 bases to trimming and J lost 2 bases; unmatched junction nucleotides: 10. The CDR3 is CACPVRGGPYEQYF. The CDR3 nucleotides read TGTGCCTGCCCCGTCCGCGGGGGACCCTACGAGCAGTACTTC.

The V gene is TRBV27, the J gene TRBJ2-1, with 13 nucleotides matching TRBD2. The V segment lost 2 bases and the J segment 10 bases; nucleotides outside the gene matches: 5. Looked up from germline, CDR1 is MNHEY and CDR2 is SMNVEV (reference sequence). CDR3 size: 15 residues. This chain's CDR3 is CASSLRTSGSFEQFF. Written as DNA, the CDR3 is TGTGCCAGCAGTTTACGGACTAGCGGGAGTTTCGAGCAGTTCTTC.

V is TRBV28 and J is TRBJ2-7; D is perhaps TRBD2 (5 bases). Between the trimmed V and J ends, which lost 2 bases and 2 bases, there was a span of 7 bases. Germline V gene data show CDR1 as MDHEN and CDR2 as SYDVKM. This CDR3 contains 13 residues. The DNA of the CDR3 is TGTGCCAGCAGTTTAGAGGGTCCCTACGAGCAGTACGTC. Translated: CASSLEGPYEQYV.

The rearrangement links TRBV21-1 to TRBJ2-6; whether TRBD2, the table's D call, matches the DNA was not checked. TRBV21-1 is termed a pseudogene. The CDR3 runs 20 residues. The CDR3 here is CASSLEAVRPQRTGANVLTF. The CDR3 coding sequence is TGTGCCAGCAGCCTAGAGGCAGTACGCCCCCAGAGGACTGGGGCCAACGTCCTGACTTTC.

V usage is TRBV19 and J usage is TRBJ1-5, with 10 nucleotides matching TRBD1. This CDR3 contains 16 residues. Germline V gene lookup returns CDR1 LNHDA and CDR2 SQIVND (reference sequence). V lost 4 bases and J lost 7; bases outside the gene matches: 10. CDR3 sequence (DNA): TGTGCCAGTAGTACCTTCCTGACAGGGGGCAGGCAGCCCCAGCATTTT. Amino acid sequence: CASSTFLTGGRQPQHF.